This TCR beta chain was captured by sequencing in a study of CD8 T cells in ankylosing spondylitis. As for this clonotype: Antigen specificity is unknown. An end of the junction differs from the germline gene, which may be a read error.

Regarding the study as a whole: In ankylosing spondylitis blood, a motif of several highly homologous TCR beta variants appeared characteristic.

This CDR3 spans 13 amino acids. Germline lookup yields CDR1 SGHRS and CDR2 YFSETQ. Each CDR3 protein is one row after TCRdb ran MiXCR on the 5' RACE reads. The data contain 350,000 to 550,000 distinct CDR3 sequences, 25% to 30% of them singletons. The sample was blood, either unsorted or a sorted T cell fraction (not recorded which). The rearrangement uses TRBV5-1 and TRBJ1-1; D ambiguous. The sequence came from a male donor with ankylosing spondylitis. The CDR3 here is CASSRQDDTKAFF. CDR3 sequence (DNA): TGCGCCAGCAGCCGGCAGGACGACACTAAAGCTTTCTTT.